This TCR beta chain was sequenced for a study of shared T cell receptors in the human thymus. Trimming at V came to 4 bases and at J to 6 bases, leaving 11 bases not matched to a gene. The CDR3 extends over 15 amino acids. Germline CDR1 SGHDT, CDR2 YYEEEE. The repertoire was sequenced with immunoSEQ multiplex PCR; TCRdb's copy has only in-frame clones and lacks some. The sample includes hundreds of thousands of clones, 85% to 90% of them seen just once. The data were also submitted as part of a second study, on human thymus T cells. That paper states: Thymic material originated from resections removed in the course of corrective heart surgery. Use of V and J genes seemed skewed within the thymic and blood repertoires. Related work found strong thymic repertoire overlap between unrelated individuals.

This chain links TRBV5-6 with TRBJ2-3; 7 positions match TRBD2. The sample taken for sequencing was thymocytes. The sequence was collected from a boy in the first two years of life with a congenital heart defect. CDR3 in amino acids: CASSGRDYQLDTQYF. The DNA of the CDR3 is TGTGCCAGCAGCGGCCGGGACTACCAATTGGATACGCAGTATTTT.